This T cell receptor beta chain was sequenced in a study of T cell responses to AZD1222 COVID-19 vaccine. This clone has only one observation. Its specificity is not known. The protocol was immunoSEQ multiplex PCR, while the TCRdb copy is restricted to in-frame clones and leaves out a portion. The data show over 85,000 clones, 88% seen once. The germline V and J ends were trimmed by 0 bases and 5 bases, with 7 bases remaining between them. There are 13 residues in the CDR3. CDR1 LNHDA and CDR2 SQIVND come from the germline V gene (reference sequence). Findings of the study overall: The sample set comprised mostly white British donors with more females, and clonal diversity was possibly underestimated. Seropositivity was recorded at baseline in only 6 or 7 AZD1222 recipients. Spike regions recognized by vaccine-associated CD4 TCRs spanned the protein, led by 160-218 and 743-854.

This chain links TRBV19 with TRBJ1-1; maybe TRBD1 (5 bases). This material consisted of peripheral blood, taken 28 days after the second AZD1222 dose. The origin of this receptor is an adult who received the AZD1222 COVID-19 vaccine. In nucleotides, the CDR3 is TGTGCCAGTAGTATAGACAGGGCGACTGAAGCTTTCTTT. Its translation: CASSIDRATEAFF.